This T cell receptor (beta chain) was identified during a study of T cell repertoires in cytomegalovirus infection. Across the study: Selection of CMV epitopes for the study included recently identified HLA-C-restricted and well-studied HLA-B-restricted ones. TCR beta signatures that were public indicated CMV infection and matching HLA type. General study findings and limits: Cumulative public TCR beta family frequency identified carriers of CMV plus the relevant HLA. CMV-specific TCR beta clonotypes restricted by HLA-C dominated the ex vivo response.

TCRdb reanalysed the reads using MiXCR and keeps one entry per CDR3 protein. This sample has 380,000 or so distinct CDR3 sequences, with about 32% found just once. The CDR3 spans 14 residues. V lost 5 bases to trimming and J lost 5 bases, with 12 bases between them. Per the germline V gene, CDR1 is SNHLY and CDR2 is FYNNEI. This clonotype has ten or more counts. Its antigen remains unknown. The sequence derives from a human donor in good health (CMV status not recorded). Some clones in this sample may be carry-over from other donors' samples. The chain combines TRBV2 with TRBJ2-2; tentatively, D is TRBD1 or TRBD2 (6 bases each). The material was cultured PBMCs, obtained from culture after CMV antigen stimulation. The CDR3 coding sequence is TGTGCCAGCAGTAAAAGAGGGGGGACCGGGGAGCTGTTTTTT. This gives the protein CASSKRGGTGELFF.